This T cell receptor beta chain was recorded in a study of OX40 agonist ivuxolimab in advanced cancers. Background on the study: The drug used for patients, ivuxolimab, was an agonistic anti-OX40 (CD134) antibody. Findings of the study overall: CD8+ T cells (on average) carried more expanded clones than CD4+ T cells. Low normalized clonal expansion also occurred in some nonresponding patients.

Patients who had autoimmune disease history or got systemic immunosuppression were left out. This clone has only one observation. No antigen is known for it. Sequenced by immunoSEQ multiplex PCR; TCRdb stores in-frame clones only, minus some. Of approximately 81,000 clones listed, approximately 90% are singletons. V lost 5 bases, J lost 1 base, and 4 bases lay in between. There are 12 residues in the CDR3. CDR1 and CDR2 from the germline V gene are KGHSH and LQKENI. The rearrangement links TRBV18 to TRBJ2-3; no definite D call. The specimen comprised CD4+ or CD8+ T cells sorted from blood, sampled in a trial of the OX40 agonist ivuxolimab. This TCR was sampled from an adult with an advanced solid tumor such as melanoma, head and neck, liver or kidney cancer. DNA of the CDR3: TGTGCCAGCTCAAAGGGCACAGATACGCAGTATTTT. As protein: CASSKGTDTQYF.